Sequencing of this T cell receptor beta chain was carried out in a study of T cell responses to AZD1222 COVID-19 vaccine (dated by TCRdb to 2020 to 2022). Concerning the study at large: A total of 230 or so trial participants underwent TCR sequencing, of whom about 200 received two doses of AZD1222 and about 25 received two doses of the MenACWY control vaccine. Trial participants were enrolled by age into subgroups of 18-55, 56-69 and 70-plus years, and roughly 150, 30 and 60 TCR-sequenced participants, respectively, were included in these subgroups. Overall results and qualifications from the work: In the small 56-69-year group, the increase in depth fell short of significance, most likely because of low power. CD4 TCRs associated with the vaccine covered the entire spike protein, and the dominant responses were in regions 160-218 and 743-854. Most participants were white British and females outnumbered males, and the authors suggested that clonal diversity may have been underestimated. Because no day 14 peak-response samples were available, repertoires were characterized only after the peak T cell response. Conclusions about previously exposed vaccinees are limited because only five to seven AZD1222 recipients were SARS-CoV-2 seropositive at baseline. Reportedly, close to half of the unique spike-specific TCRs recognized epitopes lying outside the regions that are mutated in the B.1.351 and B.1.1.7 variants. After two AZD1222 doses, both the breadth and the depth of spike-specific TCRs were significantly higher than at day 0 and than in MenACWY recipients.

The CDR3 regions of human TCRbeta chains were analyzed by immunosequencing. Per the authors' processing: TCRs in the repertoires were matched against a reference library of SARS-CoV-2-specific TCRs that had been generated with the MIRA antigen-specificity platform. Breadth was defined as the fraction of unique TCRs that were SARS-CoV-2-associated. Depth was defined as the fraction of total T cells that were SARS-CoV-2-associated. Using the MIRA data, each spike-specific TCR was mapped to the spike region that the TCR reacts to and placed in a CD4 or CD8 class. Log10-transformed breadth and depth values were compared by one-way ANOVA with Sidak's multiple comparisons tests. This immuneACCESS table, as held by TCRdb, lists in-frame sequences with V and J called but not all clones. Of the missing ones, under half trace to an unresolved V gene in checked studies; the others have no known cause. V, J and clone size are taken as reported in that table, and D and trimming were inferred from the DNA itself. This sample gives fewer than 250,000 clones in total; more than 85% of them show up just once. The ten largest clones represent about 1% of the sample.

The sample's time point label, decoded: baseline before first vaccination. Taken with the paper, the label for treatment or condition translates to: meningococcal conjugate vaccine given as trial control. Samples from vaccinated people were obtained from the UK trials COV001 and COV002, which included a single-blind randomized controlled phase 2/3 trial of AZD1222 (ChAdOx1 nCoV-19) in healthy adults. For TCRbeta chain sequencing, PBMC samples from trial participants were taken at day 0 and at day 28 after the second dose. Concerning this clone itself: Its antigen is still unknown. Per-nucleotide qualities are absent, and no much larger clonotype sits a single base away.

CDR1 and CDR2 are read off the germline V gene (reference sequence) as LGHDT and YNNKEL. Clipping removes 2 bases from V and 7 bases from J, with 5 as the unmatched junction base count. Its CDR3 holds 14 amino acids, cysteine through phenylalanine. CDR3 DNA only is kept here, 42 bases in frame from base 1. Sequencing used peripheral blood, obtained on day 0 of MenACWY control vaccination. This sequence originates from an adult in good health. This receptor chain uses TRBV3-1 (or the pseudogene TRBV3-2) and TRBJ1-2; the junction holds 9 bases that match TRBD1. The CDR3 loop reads CASSQTGGVTGYTF. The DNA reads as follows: TGTGCCAGCAGCCAAACAGGGGGCGTTACTGGCTACACCTTC.